This T cell receptor beta chain originates from a study of T-cell memory formation after mild COVID-19. General observations from the study: CD4/CD8 balance held among clones contracting day 15 to 85, and later expanders leaned CD4+. Shrinking CD4+ clones were chiefly CM and EM; CD8+ ones were chiefly EMRA. Second-wave clones peaking on day 37 lacked confirmed SARS-CoV-2 specificity.

Researchers used 5'RACE with constant-segment primers to make TCR alpha and TCR beta cDNA libraries that carry sample barcodes and UMIs. MiXCR was run by TCRdb on the 5' RACE reads, yielding one entry per CDR3 protein. The sample lists approximately 180,000 distinct CDR3 sequences, roughly 17% seen once, with 2% to 2.5% in the top ten. As regards this clonotype: Its antigen is currently unknown.

Germline lookup yields CDR1 SGHTA and CDR2 FQGNSA. V was shortened by 7 bases and J by 3 bases, with 13 bases between the two germline ends. The CDR3 runs 13 residues. This sequence was found in an adult woman who had mild COVID-19 (a few samples of this study predate the infection). Cell type and time point are not known. The chain employs TRBV7-2 and TRBJ2-7; D is unresolved. Sequenced: PBMCs or a T cell subset sorted from them (not recorded which). CDR3 sequence reads: CASTPSGRYEQYF. The CDR3 DNA reads TGTGCCAGCACCCCGTCCGGTCGCTACGAGCAGTACTTC.